Described below is a single T cell receptor (beta chain) sequence and its context. Its target is not known. These data are taken from a study of a mutant IDH1 vaccine in newly diagnosed glioma. Study summary: The study started vaccination 4-6 weeks after radiotherapy alone, or with temozolomide cycles. The treated group averaged around 40 years old and was roughly 60% male, roughly 38% female. Beforehand, treatment had been radiotherapy, temozolomide, or both; the majority received both. Study-wide findings and caveats: The authors found pseudoprogression apparently unrelated to changes in top peripheral T cell clonotypes.

The germline V gene has CDR1 SEHNR and CDR2 FQNEAQ (reference sequence). The CDR3 loop spans 14 amino acids. The V and J ends lost 4 bases and 9 bases, in that order; junction bases with no gene match: 5. TCRdb keeps only in-frame clones here, not all; method: immunoSEQ multiplex PCR. Altogether roughly 28,000 clones are present, about 90% being singletons, with the ten largest covering around a fifth. Time point described: week 5, during vaccination. With topical imiquimod, each dose of the vaccine consisted of 300 ug of mutant IDH1 20-mer peptide. This sample comprised PBMCs, obtained from a glioma patient whose treatment included an IDH1 peptide vaccine. The chain employs TRBV7-9 and TRBJ1-6, with 8 bases that match TRBD1. The sequence was obtained from a man aged 18 to 30 with glioma. The CDR3 nucleotides read TGTGCCAGCAGCTCAGGACAGGGTAGTTCACCCCTCCACTTT. This sequence encodes CASSSGQGSSPLHF. The complete variable domain, with remaining parts taken from reference TRBV7-9 and TRBJ1-6, reads DTGVSQNPRHKITKRGQNVTFRCDPISEHNRLYWYRQTLGQGPEFLTYFQNEAQLEKSRLLSDRFSAERPKGSFSTLEIQRTEQGDSAMYLCASSSGQGSSPLHFGNGTRLTVT.